This T cell receptor (beta chain) was identified in a study of T cell repertoires in cytomegalovirus infection. Study-level background: Matching HLA type and CMV infection were both indicated by public TCR beta signatures. General observations from the study: People with CMV and the relevant HLA were identified by cumulative public TCR beta family frequency. What dominated the ex vivo response were HLA-C-restricted CMV-specific TCR beta clonotypes.

In this sample, this clonotype turned up a few times. Its antigen is not identified. The CDR3 contains 12 residues. Germline lookup yields CDR1 SNHLY and CDR2 FYNNEI. The V end lost 6 bases, the J end lost 2 bases, and 7 bases lay between the germline ends. From the reads, TCRdb called clonotypes with MiXCR, one entry per CDR3 protein. The sample consists of over 90,000 distinct CDR3 sequences, 15% to 20% of them appearing once. The receptor was derived from a human donor in good health (CMV status not recorded). Some clones in this sample may be carry-over from other donors' samples. Sequenced input: PBMCs. The chain carries TRBV2 and TRBJ1-2; D possibly corresponds to TRBD1 (5 bases). Written as DNA, the CDR3 is TGTGCCAGCAGCAACAGGAACTATGGCTACACCTTC. Translation: CASSNRNYGYTF. The variable domain in full, completed from reference TRBV2 and TRBJ1-2, reads EPEVTQTPSHQVTQMGQEVILRCVPISNHLYFYWYRQILGQKVEFLVSFYNNEISEKSEIFDDQFSVERPDGSNFTLKIRSTKLEDSAMYFCASSNRNYGYTFGSGTRLTVV.